Below are 23 T cell receptor beta chains sequenced from a single sample in a study of post-analysis software for immune sequencing data. Findings of the study overall: Patients used about 5 TRBV segments, including TRBV5-6, TRBV5-1 and TRBV20-1, more often than controls.

These receptors have no identified antigens. Included in the TCR beta cDNA libraries were unique molecular identifiers. Via MiXCR, TCRdb re-called the PCR reads, giving one row per CDR3 protein. The sample contains approximately 730,000 distinct CDR3 sequences, 25% to 30% of which appear only once. Specimen: blood. The receptors derive from a girl under 18 with multiple sclerosis.

This sequence joins TRBV2 and TRBJ2-1; 7 nucleotides line up with TRBD2. V shed 8 bases, J shed 13 bases, and the junction held 14 bases outside the gene matches. This CDR3 contains 13 residues. Germline assignment: CDR1 SNHLY and CDR2 FYNNEI. CDR3 DNA sequence: TGTGCCAGCGGCGTGGAGCGGGGCGGGTCCCAGTTCTTC. Encoded protein: CASGVERGGSQFF.

This chain uses TRBV5-1 with TRBJ1-3, with 7 bases fitting TRBD1. V lost 0 bases and J lost 2; bases outside the gene matches: 5. Germline CDR1 reads SGHRS; CDR2 reads YFSETQ. The CDR3 runs to 16 residues. CDR3: CASSLESQGAGNTIYF. CDR3 nucleotide sequence: TGCGCCAGCAGCTTGGAATCGCAGGGGGCTGGAAACACCATATATTTT.

V is TRBV10-3 and J is TRBJ2-1, with D perhaps given as TRBD1 or TRBD2 (5 bases each). Germline V gene lookup returns CDR1 ENHRY and CDR2 SYGVKD. The CDR3 is 20 residues long. V lost 1 base and J 4 bases, leaving 26 bases between the germline ends. DNA of the CDR3: TGTGCCATCAGTGAGTACAAGGGGAGTGGCGTGCCGGCTCGGTACAATGAGCAGTTCTTC. The encoded protein is CAISEYKGSGVPARYNEQFF.

This chain connects TRBV30 to TRBJ2-7, with D hard to call. The CDR3 is 12 amino acids. Trimming cost V 0 bases and J 6 bases, with 9 bases left between them. Germline-derived CDR1 and CDR2 are GTSNPN and SVGIG (reference sequence). The chain's CDR3 is CAWSVQGSEQYF. The CDR3 DNA reads TGTGCCTGGAGTGTACAAGGGTCCGAGCAGTACTTC.

The V gene is TRBV10-3, the J gene TRBJ2-1, with a possible D match to TRBD1 (6 bases). The CDR3 totals 16 residues. Trimming removed 10 bases at V and 0 bases at J, with 19 bases between. Germline lookup yields CDR1 ENHRY and CDR2 SYGVKD. The CDR3 here is CATTGQTGISYNEQFF. CDR3 DNA: TGTGCCACCACGGGGCAAACAGGGATCTCCTACAATGAGCAGTTCTTC.

This clonotype has just a few counts. This rearrangement joins TRBV20-1 to TRBJ2-1; 7 positions agree with TRBD1. Germline-derived CDR1 and CDR2 are DFQATT and SNEGSKA (reference sequence). CDR3 length: 15 residues. V dropped 0 bases and J dropped 3; count of bases not matched to a gene: 5. CDR3: CSAREDRSRYNEQFF. For the CDR3, the DNA is TGCAGTGCTAGAGAGGACAGGTCTCGCTACAATGAGCAGTTCTTC.

This clonotype came up a few times. The rearrangement joins TRBV7-2 to TRBJ2-4; 12 nucleotides line up with TRBD2. The DNA end is more similar to TRBJ2-5, so the J call may be wrong. Germline CDR1 SGHTA, CDR2 FQGNSA. This CDR3 has 17 amino acids. The CDR3 reads CASSNPASGRGGETQYF. The CDR3 nucleotides read TGTGCCAGCAGCAACCCAGCTAGCGGGAGGGGGGGGGAGACCCAGTACTTC.

This sequence joins TRBV3-1 and TRBJ2-3; 8 bases agree with TRBD1. In germline, CDR1 is LGHDT, CDR2 YNNKEL (reference sequence). The V and J ends lost 2 bases and 6 bases, in that order; junction bases with no gene match: 4. The CDR3 has 14 amino acids. CDR3 nucleotides: TGTGCCAGCAGCCAAAACAGGGGGTCGGATACGCAGTATTTT. Residues: CASSQNRGSDTQYF.

This clonotype has just a few counts. V and J are TRBV18 and TRBJ1-4, with TRBD1 identical over 7 bases. The CDR3 sequence is 14 residues long. Germline V gene sequence: CDR1 KGHSH, CDR2 LQKENI. Losses at the gene ends were 6 bases for V and 5 bases for J; bases not matched to a gene: 6. The CDR3, as DNA: TGTGCCAGCTCGCCGGGACAGAAGAATGAAAAACTGTTTTTT. Translated: CASSPGQKNEKLFF.

This clonotype has a handful of counts. V is TRBV4-3 and J is TRBJ2-7; D perhaps matches TRBD2 (7 bases). The V end was cut by 1 base, the J end by 4 bases, with 14 bases between. CDR3 length: 15 amino acids. Germline values: CDR1 LGHNA, CDR2 YSLEER. Written as DNA, the CDR3 is TGCGCCAGCAGCCAAGGCGGGGGCACAGGGTACGAGCAGTACTTC. This gives the protein CASSQGGGTGYEQYF.

This clonotype was observed a few times. This chain links TRBV7-9 with TRBJ1-5; TRBD1 matches 10 bases. V gave up 5 bases and J gave up 5 bases; unmatched junction bases: 6. This CDR3 comprises 15 residues. In germline, CDR1 is SEHNR, CDR2 FQNEAQ (reference sequence). The CDR3 protein is CASSASGTGDQPQHF. The CDR3 DNA sequence: TGTGCCAGCAGCGCGTCCGGGACAGGGGATCAGCCCCAGCATTTT.

The V gene is TRBV7-2, the J gene TRBJ2-2; 12 nucleotides align to TRBD2. CDR3 length equals 18 residues. Germline V lookup: CDR1 SGHTA, CDR2 FQGNSA. The junction had 8 bases not matched to a gene; V was cut back by 0 bases and J by 6 bases. The CDR3 loop is CASSLAPLAGGPAGELFF. CDR3 DNA sequence: TGTGCCAGCAGCTTAGCCCCACTAGCGGGAGGTCCCGCCGGGGAGCTGTTTTTT.

The J gene is TRBJ2-1, the V gene TRBV4-1; D is unresolved. The CDR3 extends over 13 amino acids. V was trimmed by 1 base and J by 3 bases, leaving 4 bases between them. Germline V gene sequence: CDR1 MGHRA, CDR2 YSYEKL. In DNA, the CDR3 is TGCGCCAGCAGCCAAGTTTTCTACAATGAGCAGTTCTTC. This sequence encodes CASSQVFYNEQFF.

This clonotype has more than one count but fewer than ten. Mismatch with germline at one junction end may stem from a read error. The J gene is TRBJ2-5, the V gene TRBV10-3; D remains ambiguous. This CDR3 is 11 amino acids long. In germline, CDR1 is ENHRY, CDR2 SYGVKD. The CDR3 coding sequence is TGTGCCACCAGTGGCCAAGAGACCCAGTACTTC. Its protein product is CATSGQETQYF.

This clonotype appeared a few times. The chain carries TRBV6-5 and TRBJ2-7, with 10 bases fitting TRBD1. Germline V lookup: CDR1 MNHEY, CDR2 SVGAGI. The CDR3 totals 15 residues. V gave up 5 bases and J gave up 6 bases; unmatched junction bases: 10. The CDR3 DNA is TGTGCCAGCAGTCGAGGTCCGGGACAGGGGAGCGAGCAGTACTTC. Residues: CASSRGPGQGSEQYF.

A few counts support this clonotype. This chain uses TRBV6-5 with TRBJ2-1, with D maybe TRBD2 (5 bases). The last part of the DNA fits TRBJ2-7 better; the J call may be wrong. Germline lookup yields CDR1 MNHEY and CDR2 SVGAGI. The CDR3 is 16 residues long. For the CDR3, the DNA is TGTGCCAGCAGTTACCTCACGGGGAGTAGGAACAATGAGCAGTACTTC. This translates into CASSYLTGSRNNEQYF.

The rearrangement uses TRBV6-8 and TRBJ2-7, with TRBD1 matching 11 bases. Germline assignment: CDR1 MNHGY and CDR2 SAAAGT. CDR3 length: 16 residues. J lost 7 bases, V lost 5 bases, and 13 bases had no gene match. CDR3 coding DNA: TGTGCCAGCAGTAAACCGGGACAGGGGGGGAGAAAGGAGCAGTACTTC. As protein: CASSKPGQGGRKEQYF.

This clonotype was counted once. The rearrangement joins TRBV12-3 or TRBV12-4 to TRBJ2-3; D uncertain. The CDR3 sequence is 13 residues long. Trimming left V 6 bases short and J 0 bases short, with 7 bases between. For the CDR3, the DNA is TGTGCCAGCAGCAAACTTAGCACAGATACGCAGTATTTT. It codes for CASSKLSTDTQYF.

The V gene is TRBV7-9, the J gene TRBJ2-7; a possible D gene is TRBD2 (5 bases). The closer fit of TRBJ2-5 to the DNA end suggests the J call may be wrong. This CDR3 contains 15 residues. Germline CDR1 is SEHNR and CDR2 is FQNEAQ (reference sequence). The CDR3 bases are TGTGCCAGCAGCTTGCTAAGCGGAAGGCTGGAGACCCAGTACTTC. Translation gives CASSLLSGRLETQYF.

This clonotype has a count of ten or more. The chain uses TRBV29-1 and TRBJ2-1, with 7 bases lining up with TRBD2. V was clipped by 7 bases and J by 0 bases; unmatched bases: 15. The CDR3 runs 17 residues. Germline V gene sequence: CDR1 SQVTM, CDR2 ANQGSEA. The CDR3 is CSASIVGLRASYNEQFF. CDR3 DNA sequence: TGCAGCGCTAGTATAGTGGGACTACGTGCCTCCTACAATGAGCAGTTCTTC.

In this sample, this clonotype turned up a few times. The chain carries TRBV10-3 and TRBJ1-2, with 8 bases matching TRBD1. In germline, CDR1 is ENHRY, CDR2 SYGVKD. The V and J ends lost 4 bases and 4 bases, in that order; junction bases with no gene match: 8. This CDR3 region has 15 residues. The CDR3 DNA reads TGTGCCATCAGTGGGTCGGACAGGGCGGCCTATGGCTACACCTTC. Translated, it gives CAISGSDRAAYGYTF.

This clonotype was found a few times. This chain connects TRBV28 to TRBJ2-1; 7 bases map to TRBD1. The V gene's germline CDR1 is MDHEN and CDR2 SYDVKM. The CDR3 is 18 residues long. The V and J ends lost 2 bases and 3 bases, in that order; junction bases with no gene match: 13. CDR3 in DNA: TGTGCCAGCAGTTTACGGTACCGACAGGGAAGTATCTACAATGAGCAGTTCTTC. It yields the protein CASSLRYRQGSIYNEQFF. Based on the CDR3 plus reference TRBV28 and TRBJ2-1, the full variable domain is DVKVTQSSRYLVKRTGEKVFLECVQDMDHENMFWYRQDPGLGLRLIYFSYDVKMKEKGDIPEGYSVSREKKERFSLILESASTNQTSMYLCASSLRYRQGSIYNEQFFGPGTRLTVL.

Worth noting for this clonotype: Mismatch with germline at one junction end may stem from a read error. The chain joins TRBV7-9 to TRBJ1-2; possible D gene TRBD1, 5 bases. CDR3 length: 14 amino acids. CDR1 is SEHNR, CDR2 FQNEAQ, per germline (reference sequence). The CDR3 loop is CAGSLSPPGYGYTF. The CDR3 DNA reads TGTGCCGGCAGCTTATCCCCCCCAGGGTACGGCTACACCTTC. The full variable domain, its missing parts supplied by reference TRBV7-9 and TRBJ1-2, is DTGVSQNPRHKITKRGQNVTFRCDPISEHNRLYWYRQTLGQGPEFLTYFQNEAQLEKSRLLSDRFSAERPKGSFSTLEIQRTEQGDSAMYLCAGSLSPPGYGYTFGSGTRLTVV.